The 19 T cell receptor beta chains presented below share a single source sample, sequenced in a study of shared clonotypes between healthy human individuals. TCRdb's copy holds only in-frame clones and misses some; the assay was immunoSEQ multiplex PCR. The sample lists 600,000 to 750,000 clones, less than 95% occurring once. The sequenced sample was memory CD8+ T cells from PBMCs. Stated subset: CD45RO+ cells pooled with CCR7-negative TemRA cells. Every receptor here comes from a man younger than 35 in good health. Some clones in this sample may be carry-over from other donors' samples.

The genes are TRBV30 and TRBJ1-5; D is undetermined. Trimming stripped 0 bases from V and 7 bases from J, with 7 bases between. The germline V gene has CDR1 GTSNPN and CDR2 SVGIG (reference sequence). There are 12 residues in the CDR3. CDR3 sequence: CAWSVGGQPQHF. CDR3 nucleotide sequence: TGTGCCTGGAGTGTAGGTGGACAGCCCCAGCATTTT.

The CDR3 DNA sequence: TGTGCCAGCAGCCTCACAGGACTAGCCAAAAACATTCAGTACTTC. It yields the protein CASSLTGLAKNIQYF. The chain uses TRBV28 and TRBJ2-4; D assignment may be TRBD1 or TRBD2 (5 bases each). Germline CDR1 is MDHEN and CDR2 is SYDVKM. V was trimmed by 6 bases and J by 0 bases, leaving 12 bases between them. CDR3 length: 15 amino acids.

V gene TRBV9 combines with J gene TRBJ2-1, with TRBD2 identical over 7 bases. CDR1 and CDR2 from the germline V gene are SGDLS and YYNGEE. The V segment lost 1 base and the J segment 7 bases; nucleotides outside the gene matches: 5. CDR3 length equals 14 residues. The chain's CDR3 is CASSVPSSGNEQFF. CDR3 coding DNA: TGTGCCAGCAGCGTACCCTCTAGCGGAAATGAGCAGTTCTTC.

J is TRBJ1-1 and V is TRBV6-6, with D possibly matching TRBD1 (5 bases). The CDR3 extends over 13 amino acids. Germline loops: CDR1 MNHNY, CDR2 SVGAGI (reference sequence). V gave up 8 bases and J gave up 5 bases, with 15 bases separating them. DNA for the CDR3: TGTGCCAGCGGGATTGGGGGTGCGACTGAAGCTTTCTTT. It is translated as CASGIGGATEAFF.

V usage is TRBV7-6 and J usage is TRBJ2-1; 14 positions agree with TRBD2. J was trimmed by 8 bases and V by 6 bases; bases with no gene match: 9. Germline V gives CDR1 SGHVS, CDR2 FNYEAQ. The CDR3 runs to 16 residues. The CDR3 reads CASSRTSGRRVHEQFF. CDR3 in DNA: TGTGCCAGCAGTAGGACTAGCGGGAGGAGGGTCCATGAGCAGTTCTTC. Looking up the rest from reference TRBV7-6 and TRBJ2-1 gives the full variable domain: GAGVSQSPRYKVTKRGQDVALRCDPISGHVSLYWYRQALGQGPEFLTYFNYEAQQDKSGLPNDRFSAERPEGSISTLTIQRTEQRDSAMYRCASSRTSGRRVHEQFFGPGTRLTVL.

This clone was recorded once. This rearrangement joins TRBV7-9 to TRBJ1-3; the D is unclear. V lost 4 bases, J lost 0 bases, and 7 bases lay in between. This CDR3 contains 14 residues. Germline CDR1 SEHNR, CDR2 FQNEAQ (reference sequence). The CDR3 nucleotides read TGTGCCAGCAGCTCCCATCTCTCTGGAAACACCATATATTTT. Protein product: CASSSHLSGNTIYF.

The chain links TRBV9 to TRBJ2-2, with TRBD1 matching 10 bases. After removal of 3 bases from V and 1 base from J, the junction contained 9 bases not matched to a gene. In germline, CDR1 is SGDLS, CDR2 YYNGEE. The CDR3 spans 18 residues. CDR3 loop: CASSERDRGHLNTGELFF. The CDR3 nucleotides read TGTGCCAGCAGCGAACGGGACAGGGGCCACCTGAACACCGGGGAGCTGTTTTTT.

This clone was picked up one time. CDR3 residues: CASSLGAGGRNEQFF. In DNA form, the CDR3 reads TGTGCCAGCAGCTTAGGAGCGGGGGGCCGGAATGAGCAGTTCTTC. The rearrangement uses TRBV13 and TRBJ2-1; 9 bases align to TRBD2. CDR3 length: 15 residues. Looked up from germline, CDR1 is PRHDT and CDR2 is FYEKMQ (reference sequence). With 0 bases clipped from V and 7 bases from J, the junction kept 4 bases outside the gene matches.

The table lists this clone with many counts. The V and J genes are TRBV29-1 and TRBJ2-7, with TRBD1 matching over 7 bases. Germline V lookup: CDR1 SQVTM, CDR2 ANQGSEA. V lost 7 bases to trimming and J lost 4 bases; unmatched junction nucleotides: 10. This CDR3 spans 13 amino acids. DNA of the CDR3: TGCAGCGCTAGACAGGGAGAACTGTACGAGCAGTACTTC. Encoded protein: CSARQGELYEQYF.

This clone was seen just once. V is TRBV7-9 and J is TRBJ1-1, with 7 bases identical to TRBD1. The germline V gene encodes CDR1 SEHNR and CDR2 FQNEAQ (reference sequence). CDR3 length equals 14 residues. The V and J ends lost 5 bases and 4 bases, in that order; junction bases with no gene match: 7. CDR3 coding DNA: TGTGCCAGCAGCCCAAGACAGGGAACCACTGAAGCTTTCTTT. Translated, it gives CASSPRQGTTEAFF.

Concerning this clone itself: A clone one base away is much larger, so this may be a read error. The CDR3 spells CASSATGGAYTEAFF. CDR3 in DNA: TGTGCCAGCAGCGCGACAGGGGGCGCGTACACTGAAGCTTTCTTT. This chain uses TRBV9 with TRBJ1-1; 10 positions match TRBD1. Unmatched junction bases numbered 5, after V lost 3 bases and J lost 3 bases. Germline CDR1 is SGDLS and CDR2 is YYNGEE. CDR3 length equals 15 residues.

The chain recombines TRBV27 with TRBJ2-2; no clear D. CDR1 and CDR2 from the germline V gene are MNHEY and SMNVEV (reference sequence). This CDR3 has 14 amino acids. Trimming took off 0 bases at V and 5 bases at J, with 7 bases between the two ends. The chain's CDR3 is CASSLSSRTGELFF. CDR3 in DNA: TGTGCCAGCAGTTTATCGTCCAGGACCGGGGAGCTGTTTTTT.

The chain has TRBV27 and TRBJ2-3; D not certain. The V gene lost 2 bases and the J gene lost 0 bases, with 9 bases spanning the gap. CDR3 size: 15 residues. The germline V gene encodes CDR1 MNHEY and CDR2 SMNVEV (reference sequence). CDR3 in amino acids: CASSLLVGSTDTQYF. The CDR3 DNA is TGTGCCAGCAGTTTACTGGTGGGTAGCACAGATACGCAGTATTTT.

For this clone: Its ends do not fully match the called genes, so a read error is possible. The V call is TRBV4-3, the J call TRBJ1-2; D may be TRBD1 (6 bases). The CDR3 is 14 residues long. The V gene's germline CDR1 is LGHNA and CDR2 YSLEER. DNA of the CDR3: TGCGCCAGCAGCCATGTGGTTAGTTCGGACAGAGACGTCTTC. The encoded protein is CASSHVVSSDRDVF.

V and J are TRBV7-2 and TRBJ1-4, with 12 bases that match TRBD1. Germline loops: CDR1 SGHTA, CDR2 FQGNSA. The V gene end was trimmed by 4 bases and the J gene end by 10 bases; junction bases not matched to a gene: 10. The CDR3 contains 16 residues. The CDR3 loop reads CASSSGPGTGGGKLFF. CDR3 nucleotides: TGTGCCAGCAGCTCTGGTCCCGGGACAGGGGGCGGAAAACTGTTTTTT. Full variable domain (outside the CDR3, taken from reference TRBV7-2 and TRBJ1-4): GAGVSQSPSNKVTEKGKDVELRCDPISGHTALYWYRQSLGQGLEFLIYFQGNSAPDKSGLPSDRFSAERTGGSVSTLTIQRTQQEDSAVYLCASSSGPGTGGGKLFFGSGTQLSVL.

By share, this clone counts as medium-sized. The chain joins TRBV4-2 to TRBJ2-1; D gene unclear. Germline CDR1 reads LGHNA; CDR2 reads YNFKEQ. The CDR3 is made up of 12 amino acids. The V end lost 5 bases, the J end lost 9 bases, and 11 bases lay between the germline ends. The CDR3 loop reads CASSSAGSEQFF. For the CDR3, the DNA is TGTGCCAGCAGCTCCGCAGGAAGTGAGCAGTTCTTC.

The chain uses TRBV7-9 and TRBJ1-2; TRBD1 might be the D (6 bases). CDR1 is SEHNR and CDR2 is FQNEAQ in the germline V gene (reference sequence). Trimming took off 11 bases at V and 3 bases at J, with 13 bases between the two ends. The CDR3 has 12 residues. The CDR3 nucleotides are TGTGCCCACAGGGAGTCGGACTATGGCTACACCTTC. It yields the protein CAHRESDYGYTF.

The chain recombines TRBV28 with TRBJ1-2, with 7 nucleotides matching TRBD1. The V and J ends lost 3 bases and 8 bases, in that order; junction bases with no gene match: 12. The CDR3 loop spans 15 amino acids. Germline V CDR1 and CDR2: MDHEN, SYDVKM. CDR3 nucleotide sequence: TGTGCCAGCAGTTTCATTTTTGGGCAGGGGGGAGGCTACACCTTC. Protein: CASSFIFGQGGGYTF.

The chain combines TRBV6-1 with TRBJ2-2; D gene ambiguous. Looked up from germline, CDR1 is MNHNS and CDR2 is SASEGT. V was shortened by 10 bases and J by 2 bases, with 11 bases between the two germline ends. The CDR3 runs 13 residues. The CDR3 region is CATAVPNTGELFF. The DNA of the CDR3 is TGTGCCACAGCAGTTCCTAACACCGGGGAGCTGTTTTTT.